Reported below is one T cell receptor (beta chain). Its antigen is as yet unknown. These data originate in a study of cytotoxic CD8 clonotypes in ibrutinib-treated CLL. Libraries were prepared by immunoSEQ multiplex PCR; TCRdb keeps only in-frame clonotypes and omits some of them. The sample shows about 160,000 clones, 88% of them seen only once. The CDR3 has 14 amino acids. The germline gives CDR1 KGHSH, CDR2 LQKENI. Trimming took off 2 bases at V and 0 bases at J, with 5 bases between the two ends. Study observations and caveats: Lymph node repertoires were not studied, and sampling times were unmatched.

The receptor comes from a human donor with chronic lymphocytic leukemia. Sequenced here: PBMCs, sampled at disease progression, from a patient treated with ibrutinib. This chain connects TRBV18 to TRBJ1-3, with D unresolved. CDR3 DNA sequence: TGTGCCAGCTCACCAATCGACTCTGGAAACACCATATATTTT. Protein: CASSPIDSGNTIYF.